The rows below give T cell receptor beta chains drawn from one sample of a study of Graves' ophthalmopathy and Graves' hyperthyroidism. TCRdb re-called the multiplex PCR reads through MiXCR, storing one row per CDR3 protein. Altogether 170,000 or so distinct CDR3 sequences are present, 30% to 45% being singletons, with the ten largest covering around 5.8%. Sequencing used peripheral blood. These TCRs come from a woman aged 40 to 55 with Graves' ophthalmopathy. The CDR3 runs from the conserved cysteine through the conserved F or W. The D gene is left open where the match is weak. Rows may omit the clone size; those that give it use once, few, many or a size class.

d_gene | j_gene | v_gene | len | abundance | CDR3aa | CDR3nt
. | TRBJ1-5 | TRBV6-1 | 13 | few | CASSLRTDQPQHF | TGTGCCAGCAGTCTAAGGACAGATCAGCCCCAGCATTTT
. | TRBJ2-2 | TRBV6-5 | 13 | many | CASSPRLDGELFF | TGTGCCAGCAGCCCCCGGTTGGACGGGGAGCTGTTTTTT
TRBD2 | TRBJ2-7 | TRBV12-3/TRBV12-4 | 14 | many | CASSLRGDSYEQYF | TGTGCCAGCAGTTTACGGGGGGATTCCTACGAGCAGTACTTC
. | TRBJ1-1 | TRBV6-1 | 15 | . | CASSEWGRGYTEAFF | TGTGCCAGCAGTGAATGGGGCAGGGGATACACTGAAGCTTTCTTT
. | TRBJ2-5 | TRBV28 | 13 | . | CASTTGSRQTQYF | TGTGCCAGCACCACGGGGTCTCGACAGACCCAGTACTTC
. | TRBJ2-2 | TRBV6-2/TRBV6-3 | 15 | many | CASSFAPANTGELFF | TGTGCCAGCAGTTTTGCCCCAGCGAACACCGGGGAGCTGTTTTTT
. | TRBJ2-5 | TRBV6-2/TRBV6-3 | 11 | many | CASSWVETQYF | TGTGCCAGCAGTTGGGTGGAGACCCAGTACTTC
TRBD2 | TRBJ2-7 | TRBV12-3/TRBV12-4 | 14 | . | CASSLRLAGGEQYF | TGTGCCAGCAGTTTACGGCTAGCGGGAGGCGAGCAGTACTTC
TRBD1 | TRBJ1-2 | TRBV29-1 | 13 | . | CSVTTGDNYGYTF | TGCAGCGTCACGACAGGGGATAACTATGGCTACACCTTC
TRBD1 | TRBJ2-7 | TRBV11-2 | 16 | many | CASSLVSGTGGGEQYF | TGTGCCAGCAGCTTAGTCTCCGGGACAGGGGGTGGCGAGCAGTACTTC
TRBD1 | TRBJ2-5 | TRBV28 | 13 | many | CASSDRVGETQYF | TGTGCCAGCTCGGACAGGGTAGGAGAGACCCAGTACTTC
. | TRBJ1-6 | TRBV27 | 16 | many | CASSPLASLMGSPLHF | TGTGCCAGCAGTCCCCTCGCGTCTTTAATGGGTTCACCCCTCCACTTT
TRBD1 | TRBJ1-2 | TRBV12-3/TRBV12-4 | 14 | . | CASSDRGRWYGYTF | TGTGCCAGCAGTGACAGGGGGCGCTGGTATGGCTACACCTTC
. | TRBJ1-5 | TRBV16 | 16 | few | CASSQSNGKGNQPQHF | TGTGCCAGCAGCCAATCCAACGGGAAGGGAAATCAGCCCCAGCATTTT
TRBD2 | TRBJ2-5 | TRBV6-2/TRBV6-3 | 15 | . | CASSKPGLNAETQYF | TGTGCCAGCAGTAAACCGGGACTAAATGCGGAGACCCAGTACTTC
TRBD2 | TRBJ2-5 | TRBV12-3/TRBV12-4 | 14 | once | CASSLTSLRETQYF | TGTGCCAGCAGTTTGACTAGCTTGAGGGAGACCCAGTACTTC
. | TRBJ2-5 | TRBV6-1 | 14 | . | CASTPQITQETQYF | TGTGCCAGCACACCACAAATTACCCAAGAGACCCAGTACTTC
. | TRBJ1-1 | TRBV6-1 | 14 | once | CASSEMLRHTEAFF | TGTGCCAGCAGTGAAATGCTCCGCCACACTGAAGCTTTCTTT
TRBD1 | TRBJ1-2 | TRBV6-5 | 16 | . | CASSYIRTGGNYGYTF | TGTGCCAGCAGTTACATCAGGACAGGGGGAAACTATGGCTACACCTTC
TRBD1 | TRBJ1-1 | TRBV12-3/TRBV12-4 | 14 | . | CASTPGQPNTEAFF | TGTGCCAGCACCCCGGGACAGCCGAACACTGAAGCTTTCTTT
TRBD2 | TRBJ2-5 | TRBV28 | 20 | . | CASSFFGLAGNQREKETQYF | TGTGCCAGCAGTTTTTTCGGGCTAGCGGGAAATCAAAGAGAAAAAGAGACCCAGTACTTC
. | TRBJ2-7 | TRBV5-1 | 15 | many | CASSLAAGDFWEQYF | TGCGCCAGCAGCTTGGCGGCAGGGGACTTCTGGGAGCAGTACTTC
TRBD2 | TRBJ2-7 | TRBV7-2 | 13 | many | CASSFSGLYEQYF | TGTGCCAGCAGCTTTAGCGGGCTATACGAGCAGTACTTC
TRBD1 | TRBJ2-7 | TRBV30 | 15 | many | CAWRQIGTGISEQYF | TGTGCCTGGAGACAAATTGGGACAGGGATTAGCGAGCAGTACTTC
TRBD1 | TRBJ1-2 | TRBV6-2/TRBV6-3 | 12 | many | CASSDRGQGYTF | TGTGCCAGCAGCGACAGGGGTCAAGGCTACACCTTC
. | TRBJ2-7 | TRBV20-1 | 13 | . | CSAREARAYEQYF | TGCAGTGCTAGAGAGGCCAGGGCCTACGAGCAGTACTTC
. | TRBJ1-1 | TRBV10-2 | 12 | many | CASRRSTNEAFF | TGCGCCAGCAGACGAAGCACAAATGAAGCTTTCTTT
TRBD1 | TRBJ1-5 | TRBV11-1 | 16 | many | CASSLETGGWGQPQHF | TGTGCCAGCAGCTTAGAGACAGGGGGTTGGGGTCAGCCCCAGCATTTT
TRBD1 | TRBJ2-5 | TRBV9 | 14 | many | CASSPRQGQETQYF | TGTGCCAGCAGCCCTAGACAGGGGCAGGAGACCCAGTACTTC
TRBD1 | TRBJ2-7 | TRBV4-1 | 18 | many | CASSQVLLTGGQGYEQYF | TGCGCCAGCAGCCAAGTCCTCTTAACCGGTGGACAGGGCTACGAGCAGTACTTC
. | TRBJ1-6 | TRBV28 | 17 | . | CASRRSTGRPVNSPLHF | TGTGCCAGCAGGCGATCAACCGGACGGCCTGTGAATTCACCCCTCCACTTT
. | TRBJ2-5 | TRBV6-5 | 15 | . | CASSYLGANQETQYF | TGTGCCAGCAGTTATTTAGGAGCAAACCAAGAGACCCAGTACTTC
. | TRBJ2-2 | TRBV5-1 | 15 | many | CASSSGFPGTGELFF | TGCGCCAGCAGCTCAGGATTTCCGGGGACCGGGGAGCTGTTTTTT
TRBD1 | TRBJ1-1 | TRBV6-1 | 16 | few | CASKIGTGLMNTEAFF | TGTGCCAGCAAGATAGGGACAGGACTTATGAACACTGAAGCTTTCTTT
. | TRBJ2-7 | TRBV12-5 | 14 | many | CASGPGPRGYEQYF | TGTGCTAGTGGTCCGGGACCAAGGGGGTACGAGCAGTACTTC
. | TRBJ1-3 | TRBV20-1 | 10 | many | CSAYRDTIYF | TGCAGTGCTTACCGGGACACCATATATTTT
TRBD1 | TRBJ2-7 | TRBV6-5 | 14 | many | CAVRSGTGGGEQYF | TGTGCCGTACGCTCCGGGACAGGGGGAGGAGAGCAGTACTTC
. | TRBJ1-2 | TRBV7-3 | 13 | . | CASSWNGNYGYTF | TGTGCCAGCAGTTGGAACGGGAACTATGGCTACACCTTC
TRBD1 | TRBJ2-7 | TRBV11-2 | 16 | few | CASSFWEGQGGGEQYF | TGTGCCAGCAGCTTCTGGGAGGGACAGGGAGGGGGCGAGCAGTACTTC
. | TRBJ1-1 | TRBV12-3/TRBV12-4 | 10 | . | CASSGRDAFF | TGTGCCAGCTCGGGCAGGGATGCTTTCTTT
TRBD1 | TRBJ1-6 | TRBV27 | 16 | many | CASSFGTGLGNSPLHF | TGTGCCAGCAGTTTCGGGACAGGTCTCGGTAATTCACCCCTCCACTTT
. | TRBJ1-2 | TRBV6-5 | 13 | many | CASSYYGQLGYTF | TGTGCCAGCAGTTACTACGGACAGTTGGGTTACACCTTC
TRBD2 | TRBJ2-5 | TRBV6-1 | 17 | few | CASSWTSGRESQETQYF | TGTGCCAGCAGCTGGACTAGCGGGAGGGAATCTCAAGAGACCCAGTACTTC
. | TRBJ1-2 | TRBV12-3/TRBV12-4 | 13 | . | CASSPGLIYGYTF | TGTGCCAGCAGCCCCGGACTGATCTATGGCTACACCTTC
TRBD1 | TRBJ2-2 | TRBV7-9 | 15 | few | CASSPDRGRPGELFF | TGTGCCAGCAGTCCAGACAGGGGGCGGCCCGGGGAGCTGTTTTTT
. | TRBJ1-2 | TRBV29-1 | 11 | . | CSVEDGYGYTF | TGCAGCGTTGAGGATGGCTATGGCTACACCTTC
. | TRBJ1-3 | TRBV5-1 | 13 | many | CASSLAARDTIYF | TGCGCCAGCAGCCTGGCGGCCCGGGACACCATATATTTT
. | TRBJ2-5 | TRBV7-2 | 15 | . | CASSFHPGSQETQYF | TGTGCCAGCAGCTTTCATCCGGGCTCCCAAGAGACCCAGTACTTC
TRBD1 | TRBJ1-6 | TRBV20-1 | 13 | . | CSARTGEGSPLHF | TGCAGTGCTAGAACAGGGGAGGGTTCACCCCTCCACTTT
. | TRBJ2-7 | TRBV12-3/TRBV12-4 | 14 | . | CASSLDWDSREQYF | TGTGCCAGCAGCTTAGACTGGGATTCCCGCGAGCAGTACTTC
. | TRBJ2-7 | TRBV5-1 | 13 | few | CASSPSDSHEQYF | TGCGCCAGCAGCCCGAGTGACAGCCACGAGCAGTACTTC
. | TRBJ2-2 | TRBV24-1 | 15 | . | CATSDPGQNTGELFF | TGTGCCACCAGTGACCCCGGACAGAACACCGGGGAGCTGTTTTTT
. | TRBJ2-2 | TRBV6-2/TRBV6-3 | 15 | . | CASSLTPSGGGELFF | TGTGCCAGCAGCTTAACCCCCTCGGGCGGCGGGGAGCTGTTTTTT
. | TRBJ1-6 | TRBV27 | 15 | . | CASRDTSSYNSPLHF | TGTGCCAGCCGGGACACGAGCTCCTATAATTCACCCCTCCACTTT
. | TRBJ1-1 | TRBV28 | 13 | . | CASSLIGSPEAFF | TGTGCCAGCAGTTTAATAGGGTCCCCTGAAGCTTTCTTT